What follows are 28 T cell receptor beta chains derived from one specimen sequenced in a study of patients and donors after allogeneic stem cell transplantation (TCRdb year 2020). The library was built by means of RT-PCR. TCRdb records NextSeq 550 as the sequencer. TCRdb reworked the public reads: Q25 trimming with fastp, MiXCR clone assembly, productive beta chains retained. Here each entry gathers all rows of one CDR3 protein and keeps the most common genes and DNA. The sample yields about a million distinct CDR3 sequences; 15% to 20% were counted once. Around 6% of the sample rests with the top ten. The material sequenced was blood, either unsorted or a sorted T cell fraction (not recorded which). The receptors were gathered from a human donor who was either an allogeneic HSCT recipient or a stem cell or donor lymphocyte infusion donor (not recorded which). It is not recorded whose cells these are; they may come from a transplant donor.

This clonotype turned up a few times. The chain couples TRBV4-3 to TRBJ2-1; a possible D gene is TRBD2 (7 bases). Germline loops: CDR1 LGHNA, CDR2 YSLEER. V was clipped by 0 bases and J by 9 bases, with 15 bases between them. The CDR3 consists of 15 residues. The CDR3 is CASSQDRGGAGEQFF. CDR3 DNA: TGCGCCAGCAGCCAAGATCGAGGGGGGGCCGGTGAGCAGTTCTTC.

The chain uses TRBV29-1 and TRBJ2-2, with D possibly TRBD1 on 6 matching bases. The V and J ends lost 3 bases and 7 bases respectively, with 12 bases between them. This CDR3 has 13 residues. Per germline, CDR1 SQVTM and CDR2 ANQGSEA. This chain's CDR3 is CSVDNRVGGELFF. The CDR3 DNA is TGCAGCGTTGATAACAGGGTTGGCGGGGAGCTGTTTTTT.

V is TRBV29-1 and J is TRBJ1-1, with 11 bases identical to TRBD1. This CDR3 comprises 12 residues. V was clipped by 6 bases and J by 6 bases; unmatched bases: 3. Germline CDR1 SQVTM, CDR2 ANQGSEA. The CDR3 coding sequence is TGCAGCGTGAAGGGACAGGGGGCTGAAGCTTTCTTT. It encodes CSVKGQGAEAFF.

In its sample, this clonotype was seen a few times. The rearrangement joins TRBV10-3 to TRBJ2-7; D unclear. From germline, CDR1 is ENHRY and CDR2 SYGVKD. The CDR3 contains 12 residues. Trimming removed 3 bases from V and 3 bases from J, with 6 bases in between. CDR3 bases: TGTGCCATCAGTGAAAAGGACTACGAGCAGTACTTC. It yields the protein CAISEKDYEQYF.

CDR3: CASSGASGGASRNEQFF. The CDR3 nucleotides are TGCGCCAGCAGCGGGGCTAGCGGGGGGGCCAGCCGCAATGAGCAGTTCTTC. This sequence joins TRBV5-1 and TRBJ2-1; 12 bases match TRBD2. With V trimmed by 4 bases and J by 6 bases, 11 bases remained unmatched. CDR3 length: 17 amino acids. Germline V gene lookup returns CDR1 SGHRS and CDR2 YFSETQ. The entire variable domain, with the rest obtained from reference TRBV5-1 and TRBJ2-1, is as follows: KAGVTQTPRYLIKTRGQQVTLSCSPISGHRSVSWYQQTPGQGLQFLFEYFSETQRNKGNFPGRFSGRQFSNSRSEMNVSTLELGDSALYLCASSGASGGASRNEQFFGPGTRLTVL.

In this sample, this clonotype turned up a few times. The chain couples TRBV20-1 to TRBJ1-1; D unclear. This CDR3 is 14 amino acids long. Germline CDR1 is DFQATT and CDR2 is SNEGSKA (reference sequence). Trimming removed 6 bases at V and 1 base at J, with 15 bases between. The CDR3 DNA follows: TGCAGTGCGGTGGGCGGGAAAGGGAACACTGAAGCTTTCTTT. Its translation: CSAVGGKGNTEAFF.

The chain carries TRBV27 and TRBJ2-1; D tentatively fits TRBD1 or TRBD2 (6 bases each). Per germline, CDR1 MNHEY and CDR2 SMNVEV (reference sequence). The V and J ends lost 5 bases and 2 bases respectively, with 16 bases between them. The CDR3 has 16 amino acids. This CDR3 reads CASSRPGAGTYNEQFF. For the CDR3, the DNA is TGTGCCAGCAGTCGCCCGGGGGCGGGCACCTACAATGAGCAGTTCTTC.

This clonotype has a handful of counts. This chain joins TRBV15 and TRBJ2-7; D is possibly TRBD2 (5 bases). CDR1 LNHNV and CDR2 YYDKDF come from the germline V gene (reference sequence). The CDR3 is 16 residues long. V was cut by 0 bases and J by 3 bases, with 15 bases left in between. CDR3 nucleotides: TGTGCCACCAGCAGAGATTTGGTGGGTGGAGGCTACGAGCAGTACTTC. It is translated as CATSRDLVGGGYEQYF.

The chain uses TRBV20-1 and TRBJ2-7; a possible D gene is TRBD2 (5 bases). The CDR3 runs 13 residues. The V and J ends lost 2 bases and 3 bases respectively, with 11 bases between them. Germline loops: CDR1 DFQATT, CDR2 SNEGSKA (reference sequence). CDR3 coding DNA: TGCAGTGCTAGACAGAGGGTGGGCTACGAGCAGTACTTC. Translation: CSARQRVGYEQYF.

The chain combines TRBV18 with TRBJ2-7, with 8 bases identical to TRBD2. Germline V gene sequence: CDR1 KGHSH, CDR2 LQKENI. The length of the CDR3 is 15 residues. Losses at the gene ends were 3 bases for V and 6 bases for J; bases not matched to a gene: 10. The CDR3 loop is CASSPPGTRSAEQYF. The CDR3 DNA reads as TGTGCCAGCTCACCTCCAGGGACTAGATCAGCCGAGCAGTACTTC.

The sample holds many counts of this clonotype. CDR3 residues: CSARDYGNYGYTF. The CDR3 DNA reads TGCAGTGCTAGAGATTACGGGAACTATGGCTACACCTTC. This chain connects TRBV20-1 to TRBJ1-2; D gene unclear. V lost 0 bases to trimming and J lost 2 bases, with 7 bases between them. Germline V gene sequence: CDR1 DFQATT, CDR2 SNEGSKA (reference sequence). The CDR3 has 13 residues.

The chain links TRBV6-1 to TRBJ2-1; possibly TRBD1 for D (5 bases). Germline V gene data show CDR1 as MNHNS and CDR2 as SASEGT. The CDR3 length is 16 residues. The V end lost 2 bases, the J end lost 8 bases, and 19 bases lay between the germline ends. CDR3 sequence (DNA): TGTGCCAGCAGTGAACTAGGACACCCCTCTTTATATGAGCAGTTCTTC. This codes for CASSELGHPSLYEQFF.

The gene calls are TRBV12-3 or TRBV12-4 and TRBJ2-6, with D perhaps assigned TRBD1 or TRBD2 (6 bases each). CDR3 size: 17 residues. The V end was cut by 6 bases, the J end by 1 base, with 16 bases between. CDR3 nucleotide sequence: TGTGCCAGCAGGACTCCCGAGGGGGGTTCTGGGGCCAACGTCCTGACTTTC. This encodes CASRTPEGGSGANVLTF.

The CDR3 nucleotides are TGTGCCAGCAGCTTGGATTGGGCAGGGCGAAAATCGAACACCGGGGAGCTGTTTTTT. Its protein is CASSLDWAGRKSNTGELFF. The rearrangement joins TRBV5-6 to TRBJ2-2; weak D call: TRBD1 (5 bases). Trimming stripped 0 bases from V and 0 bases from J, with 18 bases between. CDR1 and CDR2 (germline): SGHDT, YYEEEE. The CDR3 is 19 amino acids.

Only a few counts were recorded for this clonotype. The rearrangement joins TRBV10-3 to TRBJ2-7; 12 nucleotides match TRBD2. Germline values: CDR1 ENHRY, CDR2 SYGVKD. With V trimmed by 5 bases and J by 5 bases, 7 bases remained unmatched. The CDR3 contains 15 residues. CDR3 in DNA: TGTGCCATCAGTCCCCGACTAGCGGGAGAAAACGAGCAGTACTTC. Its protein product is CAISPRLAGENEQYF.

The rearrangement uses TRBV27 and TRBJ2-5, with 8 bases aligning to TRBD1. V shed 6 bases and J 5 bases; nucleotides not matched to a gene: 8. The CDR3 covers 14 residues. Germline-derived CDR1 and CDR2 are MNHEY and SMNVEV (reference sequence). This CDR3 is CASSTGTGGETQYF. CDR3 bases: TGTGCCAGCAGCACTGGGACAGGTGGGGAGACCCAGTACTTC.

This chain links TRBV24-1 with TRBJ1-2; unclear D gene. V lost 0 bases, J lost 6 bases, and 7 bases lay in between. The V gene's germline CDR1 is KGHDR and CDR2 SFDVKD. CDR3 length: 13 amino acids. In DNA, the CDR3 is TGTGCCACCAGTGATTTGCGGGCGGATGGCTACACCTTC. Its protein is CATSDLRADGYTF.

The V gene is TRBV11-1, the J gene TRBJ2-1, with 15 bases that match TRBD2. Germline CDR1 reads SGHAT; CDR2 reads FQDESV (reference sequence). V was pared by 8 bases and J by 4 bases, with 12 bases of the junction left unmatched. The CDR3 has 18 amino acids. CDR3 in DNA: TGTGCCAGCGTTGGGACTAGCGGGGGGACCCACATATACAATGAGCAGTTCTTC. Its translation is CASVGTSGGTHIYNEQFF.

This clonotype was detected once. As DNA, the CDR3 is TGTGCCAGCAGCCAAGAATTGCGGGGGACGAACACCGGGGAGCTGTTTTTT. Protein: CASSQELRGTNTGELFF. V gene TRBV3-1 combines with J gene TRBJ2-2; 7 positions agree with TRBD2. The CDR3 loop spans 17 amino acids. V was pared by 0 bases and J by 0 bases, with 4 bases of the junction left unmatched. CDR1 LGHDT and CDR2 YNNKEL come from the germline V gene (reference sequence).

CDR3 loop: CASKDGQDYGYTF. CDR3 DNA: TGCGCCAGCAAAGACGGACAGGACTATGGCTACACCTTC. The genes are TRBV5-1 and TRBJ1-2; 7 positions match TRBD1. CDR3 length: 13 amino acids. Germline V gene lookup returns CDR1 SGHRS and CDR2 YFSETQ. J was trimmed by 3 bases and V by 6 bases; bases with no gene match: 5. Looking up the rest from reference TRBV5-1 and TRBJ1-2 gives the full variable domain: KAGVTQTPRYLIKTRGQQVTLSCSPISGHRSVSWYQQTPGQGLQFLFEYFSETQRNKGNFPGRFSGRQFSNSRSEMNVSTLELGDSALYLCASKDGQDYGYTFGSGTRLTVV.

This clonotype was counted a few times. The chain uses TRBV4-3 and TRBJ2-1; TRBD2 matches 11 bases. Germline CDR1 LGHNA, CDR2 YSLEER. V trimming: 3 bases; J trimming: 0 bases; junction bases outside the gene matches: 1. The CDR3 runs 16 residues. The CDR3 region is CASSQGLAVSYNEQFF. The CDR3 DNA reads TGCGCCAGCAGCCAGGGACTAGCGGTCTCCTACAATGAGCAGTTCTTC.

The rearrangement uses TRBV4-2 and TRBJ2-2; D remains unclear. In germline, CDR1 is LGHNA, CDR2 YNFKEQ. Deletions cut 7 bases from V and 1 base from J, with 7 bases between. This CDR3 spans 13 amino acids. CDR3 sequence: CASMGQNTGELFF. The CDR3 DNA reads as TGTGCCAGCATGGGCCAGAACACCGGGGAGCTGTTTTTT.

The chain links TRBV13 to TRBJ1-1; 7 nucleotides line up with TRBD1. V dropped 10 bases and J dropped 5; count of bases not matched to a gene: 13. Looked up from germline, CDR1 is PRHDT and CDR2 is FYEKMQ (reference sequence). The CDR3 is 14 residues long. The CDR3 bases are TGTGCCACCGGGGGACAGACGATTGGGACTGAAGCTTTCTTT. This encodes CATGGQTIGTEAFF.

V is TRBV6-5 and J is TRBJ2-3; D is perhaps TRBD2 (6 bases). Germline lookup yields CDR1 MNHEY and CDR2 SVGAGI. Trimming pared 4 bases from V and 1 base from J, leaving 9 bases between. The CDR3 loop spans 14 amino acids. DNA for the CDR3: TGTGCCAGCAGTTCGCGGGGCCGCACAGATACGCAGTATTTT. Its translation is CASSSRGRTDTQYF.

In DNA, the CDR3 is TGTGCCAGCAGTCGGGACAGTGTCCCTACCGAGCAGTACTTC. This translates into CASSRDSVPTEQYF. The genes are TRBV12-3 or TRBV12-4 and TRBJ2-7; 7 bases agree with TRBD1. The junction had 10 bases not matched to a gene; V was cut back by 5 bases and J by 6 bases. The CDR3 is 14 residues long.

The chain links TRBV30 to TRBJ2-2; 8 bases are a match to TRBD2. The V gene's germline CDR1 is GTSNPN and CDR2 SVGIG (reference sequence). The CDR3 has 15 amino acids. The ends lost 5 bases at V and 5 bases at J; junction bases unmatched: 10. This CDR3 is CAWEVGTRFTGELFF. The CDR3 coding sequence is TGTGCCTGGGAGGTCGGGACTAGGTTTACCGGGGAGCTGTTTTTT.

The chain couples TRBV5-6 to TRBJ2-1, with 8 bases fitting TRBD2. J was trimmed by 6 bases and V by 6 bases; bases with no gene match: 20. Germline CDR1 SGHDT, CDR2 YYEEEE. The CDR3 is 18 residues long. Here the CDR3 reads CASTVSGDTVLFSNEQFF. The CDR3 coding sequence is TGTGCCAGCACCGTTAGCGGGGACACGGTTTTGTTTAGCAATGAGCAGTTCTTC.

This chain joins TRBV12-5 and TRBJ1-5; D not resolved. The CDR3 loop spans 14 amino acids. Trimming took off 6 bases at V and 3 bases at J, with 12 bases between the two ends. The V gene's germline CDR1 is LGHNT and CDR2 FRNRAP. Here the CDR3 reads CASGSHSVNQPQHF. The DNA for the CDR3 is TGTGCTAGTGGGAGTCACTCTGTCAATCAGCCCCAGCATTTT.